The T cell receptor beta chain under discussion was sequenced for a study of blood T cell repertoires in COVID-19. In the study overall: Sources were T cells, B-cell-depleted T cells, or PBMCs; the material itself was cDNA or gDNA.

This clone was seen only a few times. Source study methods: Estimates of nucleated cell counts were drawn from the amplification of reference gene primers. Data came from immunoSEQ multiplex PCR; TCRdb stores just in-frame clones and leaves some out. V, J and clone size are those of that table, while D and trimming were read from the DNA. Of roughly 240,000 clones listed, around 89% are singletons. Everyone who took part was about 18 to 90 years old, and they came from 24 US areas. In assigning cohorts, the study relied on participant-reported clinical history. The sample consisted of PBMCs or T cells enriched from blood (not recorded which). This clonotype was sampled from a woman in her thirties or forties with acute COVID-19.

The CDR3 here is CASSYTGTGGSANTGELFF. CDR3 coding DNA: TGCGCCAGCAGCTATACCGGGACAGGGGGTTCCGCGAACACCGGGGAGCTGTTTTTT. This rearrangement joins TRBV5-1 to TRBJ2-2; TRBD1 matches at 11 bases. V lost 3 bases, J lost 0 bases, and 10 bases stayed unmatched. The germline V gene has CDR1 SGHRS and CDR2 YFSETQ. CDR3 length equals 19 residues.